These T cell receptor beta chains were read from a single sample in a study of control samples from healthy donors and cancer patients. The assay was immunoSEQ multiplex PCR, and TCRdb's table has in-frame clones only and misses some. The repertoire holds 120,000 to 150,000 clones, with around 90% as singletons. The sequenced sample consisted of blood. These receptor sequences come from a man aged 25-45 years in good health. The CDR3 runs from the conserved cysteine through the conserved F or W. The order of the fields is V gene, clone size, CDR3 protein. Some rows have no size entry. The others give once, few or many, or a class for an expanded clone.

TRBV27 NA CASSLSWGAKQPQHF
TRBV11-3 NA CASSVGTGGWDTQYF
TRBV19 few CASSPEADFPYEQYF
TRBV30 NA CAWRGEIGYTF
TRBV2 NA CASGVADTQYF
TRBV4-1 NA CASSPYGGSYEQYF
TRBV7-2 NA CASSYGGSRSYEQYF
TRBV10-2 NA CASSGQSTDTQYF
TRBV15 NA CATSRRRGAINEKLFF
TRBV11-3 NA CASSADTVPTQYF
TRBV7-2 NA CASSPRLAGSGLVYF
TRBV11-2 NA CASSLFTNVHTEAFF
TRBV2 NA CASKGYRGSYEQYF
TRBV7-2 NA CASSLAPGLGNEQFF
TRBV6-2/TRBV6-3 NA CASSYRTSSGNTIYF
TRBV18 NA CASSAQGATNEKLFF
TRBV19 NA CASSEERGGSTRKYNSPLHF
TRBV19 NA CASSPGGDTQYF
TRBV6-5 NA CASRAGGMNTEAFF
TRBV9 NA CASSVLAGGPLEQYF
TRBV6-1 NA CASSEPRASGHNEQFF
TRBV29-1 NA CSVGNRANVLTF
TRBV12-3/TRBV12-4 once CASSLAGVEQYF
TRBV5-1 NA CASSSPWDGSSNYGYTF
TRBV4-1 NA CASSQDTGSGQAYYGYTF
TRBV27 NA CASSNRGNQPQHF
TRBV6-5 NA CASSYEASLETQYF
TRBV7-2 NA CASSLVVTEAFF
TRBV6-5 NA CASTTTGFPSYEQYF
TRBV28 NA CASSTSGMLILSYEQYF
TRBV18 NA CASSPFGTTNTGELFF
TRBV5-4 NA CASSPASGGTDTQYF
TRBV6-5 NA CASRDRVTETQYF
TRBV3-1/TRBV3-2 NA CASSRHTDTQYF
TRBV7-2 few CASSPRPGGGYNEQFF
TRBV13 few CASSLAGRGKGYGYTF
TRBV11-3 NA CASSLVTGGNTGELFF
TRBV19 NA CASSLGGIPGELFF
TRBV11-3 once CASSLYRSTDTQYF
TRBV27 NA CASSFLTRDTQYF
TRBV18 NA CASSRPPGTQYF
TRBV5-6 NA CASSFGTGGNIQYF
TRBV10-2 NA CASTRREQETQYF
TRBV7-3 NA CASSLTGKGSYNEQFF
TRBV5-6 NA CASSPGQGKGYGYTF
TRBV12-3/TRBV12-4 NA CASSSRTYGYTF
TRBV6-5 NA CASSPYRGEEKLFF
TRBV4-3 few CASSQELQGPYGYTF
TRBV6-2/TRBV6-3 NA CASSPKGDGSQTGDQGVGANVLTF
TRBV4-3 NA CASSQDPPGTAISYEQYF
TRBV7-2 NA CASQGTLGSPLHF
TRBV7-8 NA CASRLSRVELFF
TRBV29-1 NA CSVEIGLSDYGYTF
TRBV18 NA CASSPQRDGYEQYF
TRBV13 once CASSPGPEGFYEQYF
TRBV5-1 once CASSPGGGMTDTQYF
TRBV24-1 NA CATSEDGTGELFF
TRBV6-1 NA CASSEGGNRAYGYTF
TRBV18 NA CASSLSGTGISGNTIYF